The 7 T cell receptor beta chains reported below all come from one sample, sequenced in a study of shared clonotypes between healthy human individuals. This table comes from immunoSEQ multiplex PCR, and its TCRdb copy is limited to in-frame clones, with some not included. The sample has 400,000 to 550,000 clones, about 80% seen once. Sequenced sample: PBMCs. The receptors stem from a woman aged 35 to 49 in good health. Some clones in this sample may be carry-over from other donors' samples.

The rearrangement joins TRBV4-1 to TRBJ2-1; D unclear. The CDR3 loop spans 15 amino acids. In germline, CDR1 is MGHRA, CDR2 YSYEKL. V gave up 4 bases and J gave up 4 bases, with 14 bases separating them. CDR3 in amino acids: CASSRLIVRYNEQFF. Written as DNA, the CDR3 is TGCGCCAGCAGCCGTTTGATAGTTCGTTACAATGAGCAGTTCTTC.

The V and J genes are TRBV29-1 and TRBJ1-4, with TRBD1 identical over 10 bases. Germline CDR1 reads SQVTM; CDR2 reads ANQGSEA. Losses at the gene ends were 6 bases for V and 8 bases for J; bases not matched to a gene: 6. CDR3 length equals 13 residues. Written as DNA, the CDR3 is TGCAGCGTACGGGACAGGGGTTGGGAAAAACTGTTTTTT. Its translation: CSVRDRGWEKLFF.

J is TRBJ2-1 and V is TRBV7-6; possibly TRBD2 for D (6 bases). In germline, CDR1 is SGHVS, CDR2 FNYEAQ. The CDR3 contains 13 residues. The V and J ends lost 5 bases and 7 bases respectively, with 12 bases between them. For the CDR3, the DNA is TGTGCCAGCAGCACAGGACTACCAAATGAGCAGTTCTTC. Protein: CASSTGLPNEQFF.

This chain connects TRBV4-1 to TRBJ1-2, with 12 bases lining up with TRBD1. CDR1 is MGHRA, CDR2 YSYEKL, per germline. V trimming: 4 bases; J trimming: 4 bases; junction bases outside the gene matches: 4. The length of the CDR3 is 15 residues. The CDR3 sequence: CASSPRDRGPYGYTF. DNA for the CDR3: TGCGCCAGCAGCCCCCGGGACAGGGGGCCCTATGGCTACACCTTC.

The genes are TRBV2 and TRBJ2-1; tentatively, D is TRBD2 (6 bases). CDR1 and CDR2 (germline): SNHLY, FYNNEI. The germline V and J ends were trimmed by 6 bases and 4 bases, with 13 bases remaining between them. This CDR3 contains 14 residues. CDR3 bases: TGTGCCAGCAGGCGAGAGACTAGTTACAATGAGCAGTTCTTC. Translated: CASRRETSYNEQFF.

The CDR3 bases are TGTGCCAGCAGCCTACTTGGGCAGCAAGAGACCCAGTACTTC. Its translation is CASSLLGQQETQYF. V and J are TRBV9 and TRBJ2-5; D is unresolved. Looked up from germline, CDR1 is SGDLS and CDR2 is YYNGEE. The CDR3 is 14 residues long. V lost 4 bases and J lost 2, with 12 bases in between.

This clone was seen at least ten times. The chain employs TRBV29-1 and TRBJ2-1; possible D gene TRBD1, 6 bases. V was cut by 4 bases and J by 5 bases, with 9 bases left in between. CDR3 length: 12 residues. Germline V gives CDR1 SQVTM, CDR2 ANQGSEA. Here the CDR3 reads CSVGGLHNEQFF. The CDR3 DNA sequence: TGCAGCGTTGGGGGGCTTCACAATGAGCAGTTCTTC.